This section outlines one TCR beta chain sequence together with its context. Additional DNA sequences in this sample encode the identical CDR3. This specimen comes from a study of blood T cell repertoires in COVID-19. The method was immunoSEQ multiplex PCR; TCRdb's version includes in-frame clones alone and lacks a portion of them. This sample has around 140,000 clones, with approximately 87% found just once. This CDR3 has 13 residues. Germline V CDR1 and CDR2: MNHEY, SMNVEV (reference sequence). V was shortened by 4 bases and J by 6 bases, with 10 bases between the two germline ends. Sequencing used PBMCs or T cells enriched from blood (not recorded which). The V and J genes are TRBV27 and TRBJ1-5, with TRBD1 as a possible D gene (5 bases). The receptor was derived from a man aged 60 to 69 who had recovered from COVID-19. DNA of the CDR3: TGTGCCAGCAGTTCCTTTAGGGGTCAGCCCCAGCATTTT. Residues: CASSSFRGQPQHF.